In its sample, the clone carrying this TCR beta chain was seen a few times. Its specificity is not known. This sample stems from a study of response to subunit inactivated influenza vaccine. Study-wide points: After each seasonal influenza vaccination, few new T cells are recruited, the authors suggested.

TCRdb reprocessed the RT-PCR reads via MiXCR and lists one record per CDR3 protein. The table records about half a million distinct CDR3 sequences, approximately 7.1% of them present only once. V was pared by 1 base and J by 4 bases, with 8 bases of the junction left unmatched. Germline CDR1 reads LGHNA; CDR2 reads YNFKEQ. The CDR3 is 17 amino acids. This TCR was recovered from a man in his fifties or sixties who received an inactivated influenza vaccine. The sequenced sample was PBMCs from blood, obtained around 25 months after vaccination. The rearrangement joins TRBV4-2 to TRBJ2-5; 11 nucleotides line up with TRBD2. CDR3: CASSQVYSGRVGETQYF. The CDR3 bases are TGTGCCAGCAGCCAAGTGTATAGCGGGAGGGTTGGAGAGACCCAGTACTTC.